This T cell receptor beta chain was observed in a study of preoperative IRX-2 immunotherapy in early breast cancer. V gave up 0 bases and J gave up 0 bases, with 7 bases separating them. The V gene's germline CDR1 is SGHRS and CDR2 YFSETQ. The CDR3 sequence is 15 residues long. The table lists this clone with a few counts. TCRdb's table, derived via immunoSEQ multiplex PCR, lists solely in-frame clones and lacks some. The repertoire holds around 25,000 clones, with more than 65% as singletons. Treatment indicated: preoperative locoregional IRX-2 cytokine immunotherapy. The material was lymph node tissue, obtained before IRX-2 immunotherapy. The rearrangement joins TRBV5-1 to TRBJ1-5; D gene unclear. This clonotype originated in a human donor with breast cancer. CDR3 DNA sequence: TGCGCCAGCAGCTTGGGGGATAATAGCAATCAGCCCCAGCATTTT. This sequence encodes CASSLGDNSNQPQHF.